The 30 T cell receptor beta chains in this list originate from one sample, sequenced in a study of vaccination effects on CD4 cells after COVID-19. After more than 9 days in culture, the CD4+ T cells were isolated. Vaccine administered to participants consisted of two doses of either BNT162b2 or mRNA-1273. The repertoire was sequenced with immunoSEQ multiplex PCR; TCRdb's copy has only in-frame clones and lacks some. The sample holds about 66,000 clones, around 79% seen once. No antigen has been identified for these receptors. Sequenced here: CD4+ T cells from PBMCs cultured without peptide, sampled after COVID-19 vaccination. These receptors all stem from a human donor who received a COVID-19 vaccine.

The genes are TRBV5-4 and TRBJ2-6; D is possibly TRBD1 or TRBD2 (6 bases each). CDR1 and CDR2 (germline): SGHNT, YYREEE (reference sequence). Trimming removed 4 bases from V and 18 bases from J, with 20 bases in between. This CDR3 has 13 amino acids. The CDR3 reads CASSVGGQGLKTF. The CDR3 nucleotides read TGTGCCAGCAGCGTGGGGGGCCAGGGCCTTAAGACTTTC.

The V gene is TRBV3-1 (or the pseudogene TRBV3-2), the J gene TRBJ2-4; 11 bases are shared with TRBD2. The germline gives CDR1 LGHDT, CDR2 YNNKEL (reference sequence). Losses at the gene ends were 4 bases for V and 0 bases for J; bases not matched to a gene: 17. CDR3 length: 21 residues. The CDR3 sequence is CASSPGTSGRTPTLAKNIQYF. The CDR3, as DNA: TGTGCCAGCAGCCCCGGGACTAGCGGCCGAACACCTACCCTAGCCAAAAACATTCAGTACTTC.

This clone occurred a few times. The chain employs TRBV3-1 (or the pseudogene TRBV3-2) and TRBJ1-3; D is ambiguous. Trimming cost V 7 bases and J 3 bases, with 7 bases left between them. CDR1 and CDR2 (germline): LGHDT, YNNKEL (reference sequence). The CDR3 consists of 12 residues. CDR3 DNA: TGTGCCAGCAATAAGTTTGGAAACACCATATATTTT. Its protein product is CASNKFGNTIYF.

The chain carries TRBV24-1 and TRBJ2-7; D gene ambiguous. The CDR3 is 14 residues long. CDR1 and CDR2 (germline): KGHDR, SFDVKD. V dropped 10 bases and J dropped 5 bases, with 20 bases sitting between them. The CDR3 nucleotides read TGTGCCACACCCTGCCCTGACACCGAACACGAGCAGTACGTC. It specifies CATPCPDTEHEQYV.

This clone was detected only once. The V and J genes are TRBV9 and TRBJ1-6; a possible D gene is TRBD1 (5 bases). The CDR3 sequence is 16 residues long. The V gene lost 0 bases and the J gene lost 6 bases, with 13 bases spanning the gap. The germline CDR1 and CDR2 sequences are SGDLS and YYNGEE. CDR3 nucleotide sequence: TGTGCCAGCAGCGTAGAGGGAAGGGGATTTAATTCACCCCTCCACTTT. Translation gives CASSVEGRGFNSPLHF.

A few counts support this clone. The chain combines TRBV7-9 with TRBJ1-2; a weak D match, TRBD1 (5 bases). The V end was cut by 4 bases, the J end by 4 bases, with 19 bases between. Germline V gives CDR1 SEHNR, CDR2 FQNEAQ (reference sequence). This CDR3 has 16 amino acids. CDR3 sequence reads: CASSYQGVGNVYGYTF. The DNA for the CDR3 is TGTGCCAGCAGCTATCAGGGTGTAGGGAACGTCTATGGCTACACCTTC.

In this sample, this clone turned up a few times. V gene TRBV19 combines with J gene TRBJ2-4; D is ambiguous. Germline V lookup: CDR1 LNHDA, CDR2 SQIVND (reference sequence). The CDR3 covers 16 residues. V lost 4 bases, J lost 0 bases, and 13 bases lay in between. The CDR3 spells CASSTGRILAKNIQYF. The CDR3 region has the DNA TGTGCCAGTAGTACCGGACGGATTCTAGCCAAAAACATTCAGTACTTC.

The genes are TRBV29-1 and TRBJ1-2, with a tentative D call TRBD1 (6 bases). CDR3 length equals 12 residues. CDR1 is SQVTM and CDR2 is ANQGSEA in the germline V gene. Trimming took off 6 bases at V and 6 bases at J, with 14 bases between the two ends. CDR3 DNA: TGCAGCGTAGCGCAGGGGTCTCATGGCTACACCTTC. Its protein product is CSVAQGSHGYTF.

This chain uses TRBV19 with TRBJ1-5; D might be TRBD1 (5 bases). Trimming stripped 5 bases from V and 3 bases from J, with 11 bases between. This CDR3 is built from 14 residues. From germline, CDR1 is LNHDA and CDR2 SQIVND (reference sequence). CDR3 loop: CASSEGPLNQPQHF. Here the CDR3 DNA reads TGTGCCAGTAGTGAGGGACCGCTCAATCAGCCCCAGCATTTT.

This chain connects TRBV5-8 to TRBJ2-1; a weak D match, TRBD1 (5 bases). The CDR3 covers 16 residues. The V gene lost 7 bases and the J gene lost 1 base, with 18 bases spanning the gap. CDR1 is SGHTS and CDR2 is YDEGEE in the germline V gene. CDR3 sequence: CASPSLTVRSYNEQFF. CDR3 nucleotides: TGTGCCAGCCCCAGCCTGACAGTCCGTTCCTACAATGAGCAGTTCTTC.

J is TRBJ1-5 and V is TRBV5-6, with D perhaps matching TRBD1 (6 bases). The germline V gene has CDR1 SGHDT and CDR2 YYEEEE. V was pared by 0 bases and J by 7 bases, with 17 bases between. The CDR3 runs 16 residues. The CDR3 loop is CASSLEGGTHPQPQHF. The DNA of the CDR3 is TGTGCCAGCAGCTTGGAGGGGGGAACTCATCCGCAGCCCCAGCATTTT. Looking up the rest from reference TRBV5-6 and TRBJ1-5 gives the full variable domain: DAGVTQSPTHLIKTRGQQVTLRCSPKSGHDTVSWYQQALGQGPQFIFQYYEEEERQRGNFPDRFSGHQFPNYSSELNVNALLLGDSALYLCASSLEGGTHPQPQHFGDGTRLSIL.

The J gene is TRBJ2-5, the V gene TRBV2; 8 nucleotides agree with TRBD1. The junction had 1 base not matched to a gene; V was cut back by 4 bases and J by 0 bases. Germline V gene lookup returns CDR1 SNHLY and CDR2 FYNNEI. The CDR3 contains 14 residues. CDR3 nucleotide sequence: TGTGCCAGCAGTGGGGACAGGTACCAAGAGACCCAGTACTTC. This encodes CASSGDRYQETQYF.

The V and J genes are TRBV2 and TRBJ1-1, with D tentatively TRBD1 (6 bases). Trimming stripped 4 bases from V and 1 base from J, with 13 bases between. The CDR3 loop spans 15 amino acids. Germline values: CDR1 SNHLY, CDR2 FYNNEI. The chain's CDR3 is CASSVQGGGNTEAFF. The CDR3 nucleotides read TGTGCCAGCAGTGTGCAGGGAGGGGGGAACACTGAAGCTTTCTTT.

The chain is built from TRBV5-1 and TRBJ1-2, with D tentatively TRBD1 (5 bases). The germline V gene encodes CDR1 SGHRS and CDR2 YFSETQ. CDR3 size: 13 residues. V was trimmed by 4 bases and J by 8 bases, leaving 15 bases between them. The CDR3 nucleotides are TGCGCCAGCAGCCGCGACAGCCTGGAAGGCTACACCTTC. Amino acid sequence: CASSRDSLEGYTF.

CDR3 amino acids: CASSLTGGSGANVLTF. Written as DNA, the CDR3 is TGTGCCAGCAGCTTGACAGGGGGCTCTGGGGCCAACGTCCTGACTTTC. The chain joins TRBV7-2 to TRBJ2-6; TRBD1 agrees at 9 bases. The junction had 0 bases not matched to a gene; V was cut back by 3 bases and J by 0 bases. This CDR3 contains 16 residues. Looked up from germline, CDR1 is SGHTA and CDR2 is FQGNSA.

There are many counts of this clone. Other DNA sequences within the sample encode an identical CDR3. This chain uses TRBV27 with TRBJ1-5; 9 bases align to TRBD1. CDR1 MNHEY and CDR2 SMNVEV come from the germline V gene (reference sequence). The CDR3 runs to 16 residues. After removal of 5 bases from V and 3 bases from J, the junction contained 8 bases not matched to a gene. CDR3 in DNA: TGTGCCAGCAGTCCACTGGACAGGGGCGCCAATCAGCCCCAGCATTTT. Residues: CASSPLDRGANQPQHF.

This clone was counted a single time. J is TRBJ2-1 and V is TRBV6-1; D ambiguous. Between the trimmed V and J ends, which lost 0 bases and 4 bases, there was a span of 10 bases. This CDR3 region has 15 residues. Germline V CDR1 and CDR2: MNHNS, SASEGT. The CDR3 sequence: CASSEAVLLYNEQFF. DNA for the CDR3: TGTGCCAGCAGTGAAGCGGTTTTGCTATACAATGAGCAGTTCTTC.

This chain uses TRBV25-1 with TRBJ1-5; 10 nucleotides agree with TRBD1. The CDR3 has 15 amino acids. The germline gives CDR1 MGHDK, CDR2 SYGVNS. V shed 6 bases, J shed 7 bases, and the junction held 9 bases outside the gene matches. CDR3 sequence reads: CASSPGTGVGQPQHF. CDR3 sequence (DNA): TGTGCCAGCAGCCCCGGGACAGGGGTGGGGCAGCCCCAGCATTTT.

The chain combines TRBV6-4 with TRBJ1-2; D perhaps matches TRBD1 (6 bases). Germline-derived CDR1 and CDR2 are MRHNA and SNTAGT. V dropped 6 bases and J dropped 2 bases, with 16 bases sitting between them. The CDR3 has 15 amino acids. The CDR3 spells CASSQDTRGNYGYTF. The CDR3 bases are TGTGCCAGCAGCCAGGACACCAGGGGCAACTATGGCTACACCTTC.

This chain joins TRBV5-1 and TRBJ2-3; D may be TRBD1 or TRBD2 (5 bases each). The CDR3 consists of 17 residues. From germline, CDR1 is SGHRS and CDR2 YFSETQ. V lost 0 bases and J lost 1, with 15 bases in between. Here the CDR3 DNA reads TGCGCCAGCAGCTTGGTGGGGGTACCAATTGGCACAGATACGCAGTATTTT. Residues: CASSLVGVPIGTDTQYF.

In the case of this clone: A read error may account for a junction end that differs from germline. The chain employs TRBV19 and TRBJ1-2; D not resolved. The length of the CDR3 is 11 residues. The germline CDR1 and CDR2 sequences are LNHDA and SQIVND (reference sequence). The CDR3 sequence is CASSINSGYTF. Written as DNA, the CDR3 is TGTGCCAGTAGTATAAACTCTGGCTACACCTTC.

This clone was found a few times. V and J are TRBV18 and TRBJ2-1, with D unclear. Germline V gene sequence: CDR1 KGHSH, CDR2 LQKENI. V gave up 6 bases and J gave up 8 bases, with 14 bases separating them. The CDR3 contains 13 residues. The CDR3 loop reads CASSPKTRDEQFF. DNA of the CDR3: TGTGCCAGCTCTCCTAAGACTCGCGATGAGCAGTTCTTC. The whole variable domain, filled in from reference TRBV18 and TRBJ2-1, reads NAGVMQNPRHLVRRRGQEARLRCSPMKGHSHVYWYRQLPEEGLKFMVYLQKENIIDESGMPKERFSAEFPKEGPSILRIQQVVRGDSAAYFCASSPKTRDEQFFGPGTRLTVL.

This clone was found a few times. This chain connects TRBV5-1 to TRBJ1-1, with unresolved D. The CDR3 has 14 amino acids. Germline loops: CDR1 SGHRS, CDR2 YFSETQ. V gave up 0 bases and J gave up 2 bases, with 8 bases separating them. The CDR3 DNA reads TGCGCCAGCAGCTTGGGAGGGTATAACACTGAAGCTTTCTTT. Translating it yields CASSLGGYNTEAFF.

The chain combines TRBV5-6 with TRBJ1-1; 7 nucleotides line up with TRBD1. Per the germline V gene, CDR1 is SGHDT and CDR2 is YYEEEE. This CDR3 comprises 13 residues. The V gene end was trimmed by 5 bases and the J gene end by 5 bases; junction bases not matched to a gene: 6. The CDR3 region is CASRSRGGTEAFF. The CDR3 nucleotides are TGTGCCAGCAGAAGCAGGGGGGGAACTGAAGCTTTCTTT.

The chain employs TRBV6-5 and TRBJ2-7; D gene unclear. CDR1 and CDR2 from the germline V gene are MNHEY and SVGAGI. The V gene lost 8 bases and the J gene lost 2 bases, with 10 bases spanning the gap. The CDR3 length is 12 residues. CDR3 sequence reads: CASGKTPYEQYV. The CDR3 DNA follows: TGTGCCAGCGGCAAAACCCCCTACGAGCAGTACGTC.

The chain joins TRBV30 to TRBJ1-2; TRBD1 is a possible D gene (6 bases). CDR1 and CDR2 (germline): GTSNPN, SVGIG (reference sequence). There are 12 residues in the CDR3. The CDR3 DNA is TGTGGCGGGGTACAGGGAATTTATGGCTACACCTTC. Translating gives CGGVQGIYGYTF.

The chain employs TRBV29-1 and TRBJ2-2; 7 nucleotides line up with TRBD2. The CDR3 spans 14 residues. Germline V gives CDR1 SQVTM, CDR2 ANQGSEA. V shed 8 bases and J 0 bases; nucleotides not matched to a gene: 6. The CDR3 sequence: CSTGGPANTGELFF. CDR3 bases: TGCAGCACGGGGGGACCCGCGAACACCGGGGAGCTGTTTTTT.

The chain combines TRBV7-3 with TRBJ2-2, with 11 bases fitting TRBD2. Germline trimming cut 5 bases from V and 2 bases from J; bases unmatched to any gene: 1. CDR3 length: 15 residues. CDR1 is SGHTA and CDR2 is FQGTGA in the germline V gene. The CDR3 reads CASSLAGGNTGELFF. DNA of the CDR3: TGTGCCAGCAGCCTAGCGGGGGGCAACACCGGGGAGCTGTTTTTT.

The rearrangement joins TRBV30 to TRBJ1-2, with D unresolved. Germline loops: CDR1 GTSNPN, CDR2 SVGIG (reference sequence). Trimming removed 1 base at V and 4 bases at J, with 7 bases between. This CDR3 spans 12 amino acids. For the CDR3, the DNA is TGTGCCTGGAGTGGTCCAAGCTATGGCTACACCTTC. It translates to CAWSGPSYGYTF.

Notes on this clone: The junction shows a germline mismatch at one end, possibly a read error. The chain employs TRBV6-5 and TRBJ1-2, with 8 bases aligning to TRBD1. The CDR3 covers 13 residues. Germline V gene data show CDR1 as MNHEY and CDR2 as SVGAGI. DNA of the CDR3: TGTGCCAGCAGCTACTCAGGGGGCGTTGGCTACACCTTC. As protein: CASSYSGGVGYTF.